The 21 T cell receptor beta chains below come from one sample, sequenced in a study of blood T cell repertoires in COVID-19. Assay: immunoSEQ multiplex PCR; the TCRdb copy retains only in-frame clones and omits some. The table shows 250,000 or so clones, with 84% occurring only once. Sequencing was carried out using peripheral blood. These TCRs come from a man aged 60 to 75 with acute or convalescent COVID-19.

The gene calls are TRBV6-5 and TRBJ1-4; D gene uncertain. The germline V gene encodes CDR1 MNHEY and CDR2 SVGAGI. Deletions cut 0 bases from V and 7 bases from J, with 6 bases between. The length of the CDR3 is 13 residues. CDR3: CASSYSFGEKLFF. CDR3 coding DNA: TGTGCCAGCAGTTACTCCTTCGGTGAAAAACTGTTTTTT.

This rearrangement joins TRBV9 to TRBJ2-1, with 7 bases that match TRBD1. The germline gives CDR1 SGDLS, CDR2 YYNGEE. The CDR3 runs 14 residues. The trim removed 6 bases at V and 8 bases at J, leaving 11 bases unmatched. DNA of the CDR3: TGTGCCAGCAATAAGGGGGCCGACAGGGATGAGCAGTTCTTC. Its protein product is CASNKGADRDEQFF.

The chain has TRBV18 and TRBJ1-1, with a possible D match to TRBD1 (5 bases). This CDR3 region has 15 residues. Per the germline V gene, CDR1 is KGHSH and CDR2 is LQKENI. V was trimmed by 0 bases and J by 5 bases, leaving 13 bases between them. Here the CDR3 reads CASSPPTHGGTEAFF. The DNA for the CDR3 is TGTGCCAGCTCACCACCGACACATGGGGGGACTGAAGCTTTCTTT. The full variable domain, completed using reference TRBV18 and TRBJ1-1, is NAGVMQNPRHLVRRRGQEARLRCSPMKGHSHVYWYRQLPEEGLKFMVYLQKENIIDESGMPKERFSAEFPKEGPSILRIQQVVRGDSAAYFCASSPPTHGGTEAFFGQGTRLTVV.

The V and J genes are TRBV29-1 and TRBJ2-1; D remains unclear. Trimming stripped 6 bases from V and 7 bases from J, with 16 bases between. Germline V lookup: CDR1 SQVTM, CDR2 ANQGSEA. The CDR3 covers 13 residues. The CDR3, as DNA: TGCAGCGTCCCTAGAAGATCTATTAATGAGCAGTTCTTC. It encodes CSVPRRSINEQFF.

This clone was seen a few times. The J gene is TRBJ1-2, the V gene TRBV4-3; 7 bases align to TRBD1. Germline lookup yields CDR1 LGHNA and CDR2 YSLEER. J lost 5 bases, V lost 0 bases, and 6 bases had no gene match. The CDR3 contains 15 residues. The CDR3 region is CASSQEETGPYGYTF. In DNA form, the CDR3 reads TGCGCCAGCAGCCAAGAGGAGACAGGGCCATATGGCTACACCTTC.

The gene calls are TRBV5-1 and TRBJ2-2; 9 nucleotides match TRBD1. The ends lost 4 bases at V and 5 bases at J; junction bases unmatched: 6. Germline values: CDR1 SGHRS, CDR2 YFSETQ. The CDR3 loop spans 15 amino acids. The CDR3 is CASSPTTGGTGELFF. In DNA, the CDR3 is TGCGCCAGCAGCCCCACGACAGGGGGGACCGGGGAGCTGTTTTTT.

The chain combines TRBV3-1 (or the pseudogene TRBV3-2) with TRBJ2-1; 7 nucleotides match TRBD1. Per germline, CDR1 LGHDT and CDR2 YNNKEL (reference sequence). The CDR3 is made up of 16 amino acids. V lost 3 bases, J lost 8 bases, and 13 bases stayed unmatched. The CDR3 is CASSHWDRGRRYEQFF. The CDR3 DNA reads TGTGCCAGCAGCCACTGGGATAGGGGGCGCAGATATGAGCAGTTCTTC.

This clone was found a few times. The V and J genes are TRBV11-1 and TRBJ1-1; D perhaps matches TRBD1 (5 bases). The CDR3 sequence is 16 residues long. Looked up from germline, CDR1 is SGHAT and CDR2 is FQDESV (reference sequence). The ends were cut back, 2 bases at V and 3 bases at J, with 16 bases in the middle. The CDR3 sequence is CASSLMSSRGDTEAFF. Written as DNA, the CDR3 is TGTGCCAGCAGCTTAATGTCCTCCCGGGGGGACACTGAAGCTTTCTTT. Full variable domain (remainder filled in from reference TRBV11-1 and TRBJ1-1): EAEVAQSPRYKITEKSQAVAFWCDPISGHATLYWYRQILGQGPELLVQFQDESVVDDSQLPKDRFSAERLKGVDSTLKIQPAELGDSAMYLCASSLMSSRGDTEAFFGQGTRLTVV.

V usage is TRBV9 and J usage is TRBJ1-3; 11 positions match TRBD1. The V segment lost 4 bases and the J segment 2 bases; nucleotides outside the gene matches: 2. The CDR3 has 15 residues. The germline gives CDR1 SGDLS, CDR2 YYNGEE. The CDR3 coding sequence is TGTGCCAGCAGCCGGGGACAGGGGGCTGGAAACACCATATATTTT. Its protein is CASSRGQGAGNTIYF.

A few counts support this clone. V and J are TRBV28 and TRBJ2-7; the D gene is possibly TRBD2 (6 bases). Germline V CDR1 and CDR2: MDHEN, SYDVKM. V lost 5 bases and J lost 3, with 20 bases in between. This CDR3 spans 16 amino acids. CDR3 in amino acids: CASSHKAGLVDYEQYF. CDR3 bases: TGTGCCAGCAGTCATAAAGCGGGCCTTGTCGACTACGAGCAGTACTTC.

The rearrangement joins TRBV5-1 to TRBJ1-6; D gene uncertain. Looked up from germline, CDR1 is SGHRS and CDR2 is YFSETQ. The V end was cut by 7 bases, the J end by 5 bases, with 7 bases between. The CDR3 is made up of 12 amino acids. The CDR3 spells CASRLNNSPLHF. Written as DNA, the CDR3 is TGCGCCAGCCGGTTAAATAATTCACCCCTCCACTTT.

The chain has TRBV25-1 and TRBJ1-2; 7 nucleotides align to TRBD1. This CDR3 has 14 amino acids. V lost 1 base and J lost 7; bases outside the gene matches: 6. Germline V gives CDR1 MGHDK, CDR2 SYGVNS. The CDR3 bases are TGTGCCAGCAGTGAATCGGTAGGGGGCGGTGGCTACACCTTC. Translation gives CASSESVGGGGYTF.

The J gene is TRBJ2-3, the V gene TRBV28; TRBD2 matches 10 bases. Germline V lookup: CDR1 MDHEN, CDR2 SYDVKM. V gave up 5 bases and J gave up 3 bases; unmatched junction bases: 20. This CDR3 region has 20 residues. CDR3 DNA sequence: TGTGCCAGCAGTCCCCGACTAGCGGGTCTAGAAATCGGGATTACAGATACGCAGTATTTT. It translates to CASSPRLAGLEIGITDTQYF.

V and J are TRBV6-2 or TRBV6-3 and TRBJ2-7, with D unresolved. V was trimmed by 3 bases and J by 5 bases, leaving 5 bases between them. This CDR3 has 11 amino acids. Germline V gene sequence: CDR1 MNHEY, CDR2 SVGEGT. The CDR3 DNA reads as TGTGCCAGCAGTTATTTCGACGAGCAGTACTTC. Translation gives CASSYFDEQYF.

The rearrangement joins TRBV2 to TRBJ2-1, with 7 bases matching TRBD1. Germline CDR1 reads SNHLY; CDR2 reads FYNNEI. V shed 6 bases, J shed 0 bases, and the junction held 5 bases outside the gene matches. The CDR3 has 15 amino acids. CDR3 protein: CASSEDRSSYNEQFF. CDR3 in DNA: TGTGCCAGCAGCGAGGACAGGAGCTCCTACAATGAGCAGTTCTTC.

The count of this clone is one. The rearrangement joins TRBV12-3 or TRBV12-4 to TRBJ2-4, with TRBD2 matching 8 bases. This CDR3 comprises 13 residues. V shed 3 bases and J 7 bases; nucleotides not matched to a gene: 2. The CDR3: CASSLSSGNIQYF. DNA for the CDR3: TGTGCCAGCAGTTTGTCTAGCGGGAACATTCAGTACTTC.

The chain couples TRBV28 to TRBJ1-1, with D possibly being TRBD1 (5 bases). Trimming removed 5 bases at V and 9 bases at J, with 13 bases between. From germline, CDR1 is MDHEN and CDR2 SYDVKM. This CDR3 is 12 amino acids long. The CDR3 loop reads CASSPPDRQAFF. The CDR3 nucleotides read TGTGCCAGCAGTCCCCCAGACAGACAAGCTTTCTTT.

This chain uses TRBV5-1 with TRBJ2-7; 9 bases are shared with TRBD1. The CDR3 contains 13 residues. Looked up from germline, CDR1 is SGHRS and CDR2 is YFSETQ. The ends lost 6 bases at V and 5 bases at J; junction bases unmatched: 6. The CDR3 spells CASNAGQGNEQYF. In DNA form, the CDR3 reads TGCGCCAGCAACGCGGGACAGGGTAACGAGCAGTACTTC.

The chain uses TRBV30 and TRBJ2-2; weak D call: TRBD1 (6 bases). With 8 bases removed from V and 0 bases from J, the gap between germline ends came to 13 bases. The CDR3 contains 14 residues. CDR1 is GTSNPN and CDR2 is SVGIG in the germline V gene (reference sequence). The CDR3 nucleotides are TGTGCCCGGGGCAGGGGCCCGAACACCGGGGAGCTGTTTTTT. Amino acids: CARGRGPNTGELFF. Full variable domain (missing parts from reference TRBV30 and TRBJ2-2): SQTIHQWPATLVQPVGSPLSLECTVEGTSNPNLYWYRQAAGRGLQLLFYSVGIGQISSEVPQNLSASRPQDRQFILSSKKLLLSDSGFYLCARGRGPNTGELFFGEGSRLTVL.

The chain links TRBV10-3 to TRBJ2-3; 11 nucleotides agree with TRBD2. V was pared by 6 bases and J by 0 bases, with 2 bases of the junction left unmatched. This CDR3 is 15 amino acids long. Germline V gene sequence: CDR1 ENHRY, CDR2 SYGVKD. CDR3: CAISRTSGSTDTQYF. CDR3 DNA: TGTGCCATCAGCCGGACTAGCGGGAGCACAGATACGCAGTATTTT.

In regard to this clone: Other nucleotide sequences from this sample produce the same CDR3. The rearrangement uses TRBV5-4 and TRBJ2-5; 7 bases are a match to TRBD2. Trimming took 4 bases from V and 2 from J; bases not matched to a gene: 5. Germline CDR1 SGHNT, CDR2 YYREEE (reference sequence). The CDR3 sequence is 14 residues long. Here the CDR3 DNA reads TGTGCCAGCAGCCTCGGGGGGACTCAAGAGACCCAGTACTTC. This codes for CASSLGGTQETQYF.